The subject of this entry is one TCR beta chain. What it binds is not known. TCRdb's table, derived via immunoSEQ multiplex PCR, lists solely in-frame clones and lacks some. Here the sample spans about 110,000 clones, about nine tenths being singletons. The data are from a study of PD-1 blockade in classical Hodgkin lymphoma. The wider study: Nivolumab was given intravenously to patients at 3 mg/kg every 2 weeks. Regarding the study as a whole: The drivers behind the repertoire differences, possibly disease activity or prior therapy, remain undefined. Reports indicated that newly diagnosed patients had lower baseline TCR diversity than healthy donors did. Before treatment, complete responders showed about the same diversity as newly diagnosed patients.

All the patients suffered relapse after autologous stem cell transplantation, and brentuximab vedotin exposure differed. From germline, CDR1 is SGHAT and CDR2 FQNNGV. With 5 bases removed from V and 7 bases from J, the gap between germline ends came to 27 bases. This CDR3 contains 19 residues. V gene TRBV11-2 combines with J gene TRBJ1-6, with a weak D call TRBD1 (6 bases). Sample: peripheral blood mononuclear cells (PBMCs), taken before the second cycle of nivolumab. The origin of this receptor is a human donor with classical Hodgkin lymphoma. The CDR3: CASSRLLTGTPGTNSPLHF. The CDR3 nucleotides read TGTGCCAGCAGCAGACTCTTGACGGGGACACCTGGAACCAATTCACCCCTCCACTTT. Supplemented by reference TRBV11-2 and TRBJ1-6, the full variable domain reads EAGVAQSPRYKIIEKRQSVAFWCNPISGHATLYWYQQILGQGPKLLIQFQNNGVVDDSQLPKDRFSAERLKGVDSTLKIQPAKLEDSAVYLCASSRLLTGTPGTNSPLHFGNGTRLTVT.